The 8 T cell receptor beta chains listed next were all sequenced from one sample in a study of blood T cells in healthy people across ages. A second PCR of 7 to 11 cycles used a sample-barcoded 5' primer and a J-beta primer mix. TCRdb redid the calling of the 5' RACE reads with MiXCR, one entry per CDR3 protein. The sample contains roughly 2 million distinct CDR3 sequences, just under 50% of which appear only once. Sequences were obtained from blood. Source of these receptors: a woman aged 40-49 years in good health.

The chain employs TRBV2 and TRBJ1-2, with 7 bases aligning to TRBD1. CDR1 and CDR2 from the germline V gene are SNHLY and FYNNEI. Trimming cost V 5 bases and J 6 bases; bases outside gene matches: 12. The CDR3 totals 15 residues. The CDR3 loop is CASSPRQGGSHGYTF. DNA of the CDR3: TGTGCCAGCAGTCCGAGACAGGGAGGTTCTCATGGCTACACCTTC.

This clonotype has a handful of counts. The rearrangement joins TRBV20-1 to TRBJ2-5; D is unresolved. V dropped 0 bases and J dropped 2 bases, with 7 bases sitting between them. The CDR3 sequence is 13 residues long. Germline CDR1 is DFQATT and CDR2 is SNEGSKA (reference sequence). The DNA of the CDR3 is TGCAGTGCTAGAGAGGGCAGACAAGAGACCCAGTACTTC. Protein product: CSAREGRQETQYF.

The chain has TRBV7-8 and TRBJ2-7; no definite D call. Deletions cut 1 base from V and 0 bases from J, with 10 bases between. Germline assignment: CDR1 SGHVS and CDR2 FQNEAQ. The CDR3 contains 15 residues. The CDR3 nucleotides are TGTGCCAGCAGCTTAGAGTTACAGTTCTCCTACGAGCAGTACTTC. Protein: CASSLELQFSYEQYF.

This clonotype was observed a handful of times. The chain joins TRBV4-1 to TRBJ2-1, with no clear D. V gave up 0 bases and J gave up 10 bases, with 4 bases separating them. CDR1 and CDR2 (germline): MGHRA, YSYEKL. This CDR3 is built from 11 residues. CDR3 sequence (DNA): TGCGCCAGCAGCCAAGATGTCGAGCAGTTCTTC. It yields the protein CASSQDVEQFF.

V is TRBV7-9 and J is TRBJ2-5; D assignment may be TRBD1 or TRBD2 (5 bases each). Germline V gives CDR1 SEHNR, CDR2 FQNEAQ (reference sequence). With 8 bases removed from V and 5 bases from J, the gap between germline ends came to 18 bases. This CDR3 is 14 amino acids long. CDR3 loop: CASGSKGSRETQYF. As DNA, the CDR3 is TGTGCCAGCGGCTCTAAGGGGAGTCGGGAGACCCAGTACTTC.

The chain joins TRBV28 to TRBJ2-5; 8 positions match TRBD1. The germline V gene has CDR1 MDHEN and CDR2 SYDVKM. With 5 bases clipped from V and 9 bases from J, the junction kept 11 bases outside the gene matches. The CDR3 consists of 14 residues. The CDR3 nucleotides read TGTGCCAGCAGTACCAACAGGGGGGCACGAGCCCAGTACTTC. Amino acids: CASSTNRGARAQYF.

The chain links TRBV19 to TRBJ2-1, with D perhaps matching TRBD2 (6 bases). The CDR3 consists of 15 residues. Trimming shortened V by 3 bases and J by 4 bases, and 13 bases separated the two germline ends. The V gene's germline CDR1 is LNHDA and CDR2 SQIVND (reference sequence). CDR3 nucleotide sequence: TGTGCCAGTAGTATTCTGGGGGGAGCGTACAATGAGCAGTTCTTC. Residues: CASSILGGAYNEQFF.

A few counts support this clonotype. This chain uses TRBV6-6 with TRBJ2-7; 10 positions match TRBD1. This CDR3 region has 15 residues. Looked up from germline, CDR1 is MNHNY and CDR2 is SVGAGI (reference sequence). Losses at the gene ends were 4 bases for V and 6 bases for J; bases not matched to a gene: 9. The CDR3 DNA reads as TGTGCCAGCAGTTCACTGGACAGGGGGGCGGGCGAGCAGTACTTC. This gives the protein CASSSLDRGAGEQYF.